The clone carrying this T cell receptor (beta chain) has just a few counts. Its antigen remains unknown. Of the isolated RNA, all was reverse transcribed, and so the sequenced material was expressed TCRB transcripts. Profiled with immunoSEQ multiplex PCR; TCRdb holds only in-frame clones, not every one. This sample carries around 250,000 clones, over 11% of them seen once, and the ten largest clones take 0.015% to 0.02%. This entry comes from a study of beta chain features in type 1 diabetes. Notes on the study in general: Healthy donors had naive, central memory and Treg TCRB repertoires that appeared less similar than those seen among patients. TCRB CDR3s were moderately but significantly shorter in Type 1 diabetes patients in all four CD4+ subsets.

Germline-derived CDR1 and CDR2 are LGHNA and YNFKEQ. The V and J ends lost 0 bases and 10 bases respectively, with 7 bases between them. The CDR3 runs to 12 residues. Stem cell-like memory, regulatory, central memory and naive CD4+ cells were sorted via CD45RO/CCR7/CD25/CD127/CD95/CD27. This sequence joins TRBV4-2 and TRBJ2-1, with TRBD2 as a possible D gene (6 bases). Input material: naive CD4+ T cells from blood. This receptor was identified in a man in his thirties or forties with type 1 diabetes. CDR3 nucleotides: TGTGCCAGCAGCCAAGATCTAGCGGAGCAGTTCTTC. Translation: CASSQDLAEQFF.